The 11 T cell receptor beta chains given below trace back to one sample, sequenced in a study of regulatory T cells in long-lasting Graves disease. Time point of the sample: newly diagnosed GD, antithyroid drugs for less than 3 months. Preparation of the TCR library used RNA extracted from PBMCs. Construction of the TCR beta libraries employed iRepertoire HTBI primers in conjunction with Arm-PCR of CDR3 regions. One entry per CDR3 protein, called by TCRdb with MiXCR from the multiplex PCR reads. The table includes approximately 350,000 distinct CDR3 sequences, around 17% detected once. This sample also belongs to another study, concerning T cells in Graves' hyperthyroidism and ophthalmopathy.

Sample: peripheral blood mononuclear cells (PBMCs), taken at new diagnosis, from a patient treated with antithyroid drugs. These receptor sequences come from a man aged 40-55 years with Graves disease.

In its sample, this clonotype was seen a few times. The chain recombines TRBV7-9 with TRBJ2-3; D perhaps matches TRBD1 (6 bases). Germline lookup yields CDR1 SEHNR and CDR2 FQNEAQ (reference sequence). This CDR3 contains 15 residues. V was trimmed by 5 bases and J by 0 bases, leaving 12 bases between them. The CDR3 protein is CASSTPGQSTDTQYF. The CDR3 bases are TGTGCCAGCAGCACCCCGGGACAAAGCACAGATACGCAGTATTTT. The full variable domain, its missing parts supplied by reference TRBV7-9 and TRBJ2-3, is DTGVSQNPRHKITKRGQNVTFRCDPISEHNRLYWYRQTLGQGPEFLTYFQNEAQLEKSRLLSDRFSAERPKGSFSTLEIQRTEQGDSAMYLCASSTPGQSTDTQYFGPGTRLTVL.

This clonotype was picked up many times. V and J are TRBV25-1 and TRBJ2-3; 7 bases match TRBD1. Germline V gene data show CDR1 as MGHDK and CDR2 as SYGVNS. The J segment lost 1 base and the V segment lost 2 bases, leaving 12 bases of the junction unmatched. The CDR3 consists of 18 residues. In nucleotides, the CDR3 is TGTGCCAGCAGTGAAAAGACAGGGTGGTATGACGGCACAGATACGCAGTATTTT. Protein sequence: CASSEKTGWYDGTDTQYF. Supplemented by reference TRBV25-1 and TRBJ2-3, the full variable domain reads EADIYQTPRYLVIGTGKKITLECSQTMGHDKMYWYQQDPGMELHLIHYSYGVNSTEKGDLSSESTVSRIRTEHFPLTLESARPSHTSQYLCASSEKTGWYDGTDTQYFGPGTRLTVL.

The sample holds many counts of this clonotype. The J gene is TRBJ2-6, the V gene TRBV28; D perhaps matches TRBD1 (6 bases). The CDR3 loop spans 17 amino acids. The germline V gene has CDR1 MDHEN and CDR2 SYDVKM. Deletions cut 9 bases from V and 2 bases from J, with 20 bases between. The CDR3 sequence: CASTSRTARAGANVLTF. The CDR3 coding sequence is TGTGCCAGTACCTCTAGGACAGCTAGGGCTGGGGCCAACGTCCTGACTTTC.

This clonotype was counted at least ten times. The chain employs TRBV20-1 and TRBJ2-2; D is unresolved. Trimming took off 6 bases at V and 2 bases at J, with 4 bases between the two ends. The length of the CDR3 is 11 residues. CDR1 is DFQATT, CDR2 SNEGSKA, per germline (reference sequence). The CDR3 sequence: CSATNTGELFF. As DNA, the CDR3 is TGCAGTGCAACTAACACCGGGGAGCTGTTTTTT.

This clonotype occurred many times. The rearrangement links TRBV5-1 to TRBJ1-4; D may be TRBD1 (5 bases). CDR3 length: 15 residues. The germline gives CDR1 SGHRS, CDR2 YFSETQ. Deletions cut 0 bases from V and 3 bases from J, with 9 bases between. CDR3 sequence (DNA): TGCGCCAGCAGCTTGGCGGGACGGCCTAATGAAAAACTGTTTTTT. It translates to CASSLAGRPNEKLFF. The full variable domain, rest sourced from reference TRBV5-1 and TRBJ1-4, is KAGVTQTPRYLIKTRGQQVTLSCSPISGHRSVSWYQQTPGQGLQFLFEYFSETQRNKGNFPGRFSGRQFSNSRSEMNVSTLELGDSALYLCASSLAGRPNEKLFFGSGTQLSVL.

This clonotype was picked up many times. The CDR3: CAWSKGLGAEAFF. CDR3 sequence (DNA): TGTGCCTGGAGTAAGGGGTTGGGGGCTGAAGCTTTCTTT. The chain carries TRBV30 and TRBJ1-1; maybe TRBD1 (5 bases). Germline lookup yields CDR1 GTSNPN and CDR2 SVGIG (reference sequence). The CDR3 length is 13 residues. The V and J ends lost 2 bases and 6 bases respectively, with 13 bases between them. Full variable domain (missing parts from reference TRBV30 and TRBJ1-1): SQTIHQWPATLVQPVGSPLSLECTVEGTSNPNLYWYRQAAGRGLQLLFYSVGIGQISSEVPQNLSASRPQDRQFILSSKKLLLSDSGFYLCAWSKGLGAEAFFGQGTRLTVV.

With regard to this clonotype: One junction end disagrees with the germline gene, perhaps due to a read error. The chain has TRBV18 and TRBJ2-3, with D unclear. Germline CDR1 reads KGHSH; CDR2 reads LQKENI. This CDR3 has 14 residues. CDR3 bases: TGTGCCAGCTCACCGATTCTTGCGTTCGATACGCGGTATTTT. It encodes CASSPILAFDTRYF.

The chain carries TRBV30 and TRBJ1-1; no definite D call. The germline gives CDR1 GTSNPN, CDR2 SVGIG (reference sequence). With 0 bases removed from V and 6 bases from J, the gap between germline ends came to 17 bases. CDR3 length: 15 residues. CDR3 residues: CAWSVSAEGDSEAFF. As DNA, the CDR3 is TGTGCCTGGAGTGTATCAGCAGAGGGAGACTCTGAAGCTTTCTTT.

This clonotype was counted a few times. This clone may be a read error of a much larger clone one base away. The V call is TRBV12-3 or TRBV12-4, the J call TRBJ1-5; D gene unclear. V lost 6 bases and J 6 bases, leaving 12 bases between the germline ends. The CDR3 sequence is 13 residues long. In DNA form, the CDR3 reads TGTGCCAGCAGGCAGGTTGGCAGTCAGCCCCAGCATTTT. Amino acid sequence: CASRQVGSQPQHF.

This clonotype was recorded at least ten times. This sequence joins TRBV3-1 and TRBJ2-2, with 8 bases identical to TRBD2. The V segment lost 1 base and the J segment 7 bases; nucleotides outside the gene matches: 2. This CDR3 comprises 14 residues. The germline V gene has CDR1 LGHDT and CDR2 YNNKEL (reference sequence). CDR3 bases: TGTGCCAGCAGCCAAGCGGGGGGGAACGGGGAGCTGTTTTTT. As protein: CASSQAGGNGELFF.

This clonotype appeared a few times. The chain couples TRBV4-1 to TRBJ2-5; D is ambiguous. Per the germline V gene, CDR1 is MGHRA and CDR2 is YSYEKL. The CDR3 extends over 15 amino acids. Trimming removed 0 bases at V and 0 bases at J, with 8 bases between. CDR3: CASSQDEAYQETQYF. The CDR3 coding sequence is TGCGCCAGCAGCCAAGACGAAGCTTACCAAGAGACCCAGTACTTC.